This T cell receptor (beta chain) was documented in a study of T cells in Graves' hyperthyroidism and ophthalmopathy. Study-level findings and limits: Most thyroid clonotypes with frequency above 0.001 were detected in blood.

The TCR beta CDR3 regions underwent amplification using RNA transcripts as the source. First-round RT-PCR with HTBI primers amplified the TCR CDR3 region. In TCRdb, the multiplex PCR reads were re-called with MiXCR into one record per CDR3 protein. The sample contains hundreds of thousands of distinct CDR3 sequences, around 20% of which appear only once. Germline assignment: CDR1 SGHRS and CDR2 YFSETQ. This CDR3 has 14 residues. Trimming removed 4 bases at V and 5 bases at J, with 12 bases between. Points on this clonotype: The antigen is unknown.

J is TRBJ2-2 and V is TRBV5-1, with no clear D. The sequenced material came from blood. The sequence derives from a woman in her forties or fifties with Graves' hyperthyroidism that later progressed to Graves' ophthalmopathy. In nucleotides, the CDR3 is TGCGCCAGCAGCCACCCACAAGGAACCGGGGAGCTGTTTTTT. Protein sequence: CASSHPQGTGELFF.